Below, 6 T cell receptor beta chains from the same sample are listed, as sequenced in a study of shared clonotypes between healthy human individuals. Clones were read by immunoSEQ multiplex PCR, and TCRdb kept only the in-frame ones, dropping some. Found here are hundreds of thousands of clones, about 96% of them singletons; the top ten hold around 0.06%. Sequencing used naive CD4+ T cells sorted from blood. Subset indicated: CD45RA+ positively selected. The origin of the receptors is a woman aged 30 to 39 in good health.

The chain recombines TRBV14 with TRBJ1-1; D unclear. Trimming stripped 4 bases from V and 5 bases from J, with 5 bases between. The germline V gene encodes CDR1 SGHDN and CDR2 FVKESK. The CDR3 has 11 amino acids. The CDR3 region has the DNA TGTGCCAGCAGCCCGCAAACTGAAGCTTTCTTT. It is translated as CASSPQTEAFF.

This rearrangement joins TRBV7-9 to TRBJ1-3; weak D call: TRBD1 (5 bases). Per the germline V gene, CDR1 is SEHNR and CDR2 is FQNEAQ (reference sequence). This CDR3 has 14 residues. The V end was cut by 3 bases, the J end by 4 bases, with 10 bases between. CDR3 sequence (DNA): TGTGCCAGCAGCTTCGAAGGGGTCGGAAACACCATATATTTT. This translates into CASSFEGVGNTIYF.

The V gene is TRBV27, the J gene TRBJ2-7; D remains ambiguous. CDR1 is MNHEY, CDR2 SMNVEV, per germline (reference sequence). This CDR3 contains 14 residues. V lost 3 bases and J 2 bases, leaving 11 bases between the germline ends. The CDR3 spells CASSFRRTTYEQYF. In DNA, the CDR3 is TGTGCCAGCAGTTTCCGGCGCACTACCTACGAGCAGTACTTC.

This chain connects TRBV4-1 to TRBJ2-7; 11 positions match TRBD1. The length of the CDR3 is 14 residues. Germline values: CDR1 MGHRA, CDR2 YSYEKL. Trimming at V came to 4 bases and at J to 6 bases, leaving 5 bases not matched to a gene. The CDR3 region has the DNA TGCGCCAGCAGCCCCGGGACAGGGGGATTCGAGCAGTACTTC. It encodes CASSPGTGGFEQYF.

J is TRBJ2-7 and V is TRBV5-1; TRBD1 is a possible D gene (6 bases). The CDR3 loop spans 15 amino acids. Germline CDR1 and CDR2: SGHRS and YFSETQ. The V and J ends lost 6 bases and 0 bases respectively, with 16 bases between them. CDR3 residues: CASNNRDGSSYEQYF. The CDR3 coding sequence is TGCGCCAGCAACAACAGGGACGGAAGCTCCTACGAGCAGTACTTC.

Notes on this clone: This CDR3 is also generated by other DNA sequences in the sample. V gene TRBV2 combines with J gene TRBJ1-1; D unresolved. Per germline, CDR1 SNHLY and CDR2 FYNNEI. Trimming cost V 3 bases and J 5 bases, with 10 bases left between them. This CDR3 has 13 residues. The CDR3 loop is CASSDREGTEAFF. Here the CDR3 DNA reads TGTGCCAGCAGTGACAGAGAAGGAACTGAAGCTTTCTTT.